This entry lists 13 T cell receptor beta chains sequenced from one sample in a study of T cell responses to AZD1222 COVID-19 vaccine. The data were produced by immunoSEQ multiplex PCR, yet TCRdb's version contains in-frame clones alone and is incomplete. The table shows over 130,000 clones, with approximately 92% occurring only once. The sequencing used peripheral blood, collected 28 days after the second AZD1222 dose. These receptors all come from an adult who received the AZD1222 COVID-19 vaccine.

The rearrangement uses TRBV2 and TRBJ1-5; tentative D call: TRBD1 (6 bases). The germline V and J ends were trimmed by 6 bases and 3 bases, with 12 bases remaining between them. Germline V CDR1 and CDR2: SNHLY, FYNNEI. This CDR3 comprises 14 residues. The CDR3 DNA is TGTGCCAGCAGCTACAGGGCTTCCAATCAGCCCCAGCATTTT. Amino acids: CASSYRASNQPQHF. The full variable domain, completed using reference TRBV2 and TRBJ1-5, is EPEVTQTPSHQVTQMGQEVILRCVPISNHLYFYWYRQILGQKVEFLVSFYNNEISEKSEIFDDQFSVERPDGSNFTLKIRSTKLEDSAMYFCASSYRASNQPQHFGDGTRLSIL.

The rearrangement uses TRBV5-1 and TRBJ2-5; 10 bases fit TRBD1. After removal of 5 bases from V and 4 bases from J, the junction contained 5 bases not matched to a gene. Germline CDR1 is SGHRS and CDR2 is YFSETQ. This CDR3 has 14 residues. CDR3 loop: CASRVTGGVETQYF. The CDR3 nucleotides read TGCGCCAGCAGAGTGACAGGGGGCGTAGAGACCCAGTACTTC.

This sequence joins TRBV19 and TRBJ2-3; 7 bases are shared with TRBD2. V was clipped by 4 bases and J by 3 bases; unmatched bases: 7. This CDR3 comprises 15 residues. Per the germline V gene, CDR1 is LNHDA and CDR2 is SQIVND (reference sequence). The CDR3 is CASSTRLRGTDTQYF. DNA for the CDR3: TGTGCCAGTAGTACCCGTCTGCGGGGGACAGATACGCAGTATTTT.

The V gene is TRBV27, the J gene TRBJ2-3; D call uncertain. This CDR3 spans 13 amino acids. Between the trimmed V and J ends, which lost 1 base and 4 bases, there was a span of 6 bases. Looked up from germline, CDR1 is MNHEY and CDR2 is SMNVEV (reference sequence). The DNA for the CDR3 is TGTGCCAGCAGTTTATGGACCGCAGATACGCAGTATTTT. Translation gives CASSLWTADTQYF.

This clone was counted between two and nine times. The DNA for the CDR3 is TGTGCCTGGAGTGTACGTAGGGGGCAAAATGATCAGCCCCAGCATTTT. Amino acids: CAWSVRRGQNDQPQHF. The V gene is TRBV30, the J gene TRBJ1-5, with 7 positions matching TRBD1. Germline V gene data show CDR1 as GTSNPN and CDR2 as SVGIG (reference sequence). J gave up 5 bases and V 0 bases, and 10 bases lay outside the gene matches. The CDR3 runs 16 residues.

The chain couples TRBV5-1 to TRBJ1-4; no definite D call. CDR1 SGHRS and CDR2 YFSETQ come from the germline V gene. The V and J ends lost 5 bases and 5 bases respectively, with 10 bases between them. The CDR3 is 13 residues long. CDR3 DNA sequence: TGCGCCAGCAGATGGGGTCTCAATGAAAAACTGTTTTTT. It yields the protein CASRWGLNEKLFF.

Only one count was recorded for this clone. This chain's CDR3 is CASSQEVANYGYTF. CDR3 DNA sequence: TGCGCCAGCAGCCAGGAAGTTGCTAACTATGGCTACACCTTC. The chain uses TRBV4-1 and TRBJ1-2; the D is unclear. Germline V CDR1 and CDR2: MGHRA, YSYEKL. The V end was cut by 3 bases, the J end by 0 bases, with 8 bases between. This CDR3 contains 14 residues.

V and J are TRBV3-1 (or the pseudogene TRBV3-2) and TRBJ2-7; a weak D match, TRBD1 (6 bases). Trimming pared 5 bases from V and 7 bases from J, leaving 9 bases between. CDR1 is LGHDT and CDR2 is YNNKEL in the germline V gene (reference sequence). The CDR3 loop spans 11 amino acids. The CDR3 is CASSFQGEQYF. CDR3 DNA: TGTGCCAGCAGCTTCCAGGGGGAGCAGTACTTC.

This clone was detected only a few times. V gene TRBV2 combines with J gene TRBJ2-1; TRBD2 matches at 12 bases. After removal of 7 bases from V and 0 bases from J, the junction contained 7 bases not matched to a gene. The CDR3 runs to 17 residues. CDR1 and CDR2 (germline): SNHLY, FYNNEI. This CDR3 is CASKGLAGTFSYNEQFF. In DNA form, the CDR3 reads TGTGCCAGCAAAGGACTAGCGGGGACATTCTCCTACAATGAGCAGTTCTTC.

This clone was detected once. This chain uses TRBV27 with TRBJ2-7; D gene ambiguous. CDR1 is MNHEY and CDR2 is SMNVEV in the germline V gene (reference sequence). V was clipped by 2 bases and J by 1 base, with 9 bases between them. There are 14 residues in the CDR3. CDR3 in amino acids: CASSLATRSYEQYF. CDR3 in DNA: TGTGCCAGCAGTTTAGCTACGCGTTCCTACGAGCAGTACTTC.

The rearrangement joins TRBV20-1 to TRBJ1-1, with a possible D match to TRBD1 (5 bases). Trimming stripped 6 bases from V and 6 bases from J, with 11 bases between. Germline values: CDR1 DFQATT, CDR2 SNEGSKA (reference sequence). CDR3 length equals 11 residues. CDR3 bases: TGCAGTGCCTCCAGGGCGCCTGAAGCTTTCTTT. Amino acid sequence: CSASRAPEAFF.

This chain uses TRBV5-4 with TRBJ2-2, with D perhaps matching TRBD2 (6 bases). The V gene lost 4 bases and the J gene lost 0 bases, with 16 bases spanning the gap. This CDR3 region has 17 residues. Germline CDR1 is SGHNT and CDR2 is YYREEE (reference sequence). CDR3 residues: CASSGGLDPSNTGELFF. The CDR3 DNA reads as TGTGCCAGCAGCGGGGGACTGGACCCTTCGAACACCGGGGAGCTGTTTTTT.

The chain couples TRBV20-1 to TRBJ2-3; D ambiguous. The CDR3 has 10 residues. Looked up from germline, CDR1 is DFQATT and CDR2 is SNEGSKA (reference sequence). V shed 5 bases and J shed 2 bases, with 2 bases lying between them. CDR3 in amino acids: CSAFTDTQYF. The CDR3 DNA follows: TGCAGTGCTTTCACAGATACGCAGTATTTT.